One T cell receptor beta chain is described in this entry. Only in-frame clones appear in the TCRdb table, and some are missing; sequencing was by immunoSEQ multiplex PCR. The sample yields about 80,000 clones, around 92% seen once. These data originate in a study of T cell changes during pregnancy in multiple sclerosis. The clonotype was recovered from a female donor with multiple sclerosis, enrolled in a pregnancy study. Sequenced here: peripheral blood, sampled before pregnancy.

CDR3 DNA sequence: TGTGCCAGCATCGACAGGAAATTTATGAACACTGAAGCTTTCTTT. As protein: CASIDRKFMNTEAFF. The chain joins TRBV5-4 to TRBJ1-1, with D perhaps matching TRBD1 (6 bases). Germline loops: CDR1 SGHNT, CDR2 YYREEE (reference sequence). Trimming removed 6 bases at V and 0 bases at J, with 15 bases between. The CDR3 is made up of 15 amino acids.